A selection of T cell receptor beta chains follows, all from one sample in a study of blood T cell repertoires in COVID-19. Clones were sequenced by immunoSEQ multiplex PCR, and TCRdb holds only the in-frame ones, with some missing. In the table there are roughly 170,000 clones, around 80% of which are singletons. Sequencing was carried out using PBMCs or T cells enriched from blood (not recorded which). The receptors were gathered from a woman between 45 and 60 years old who had recovered from COVID-19. Each CDR3 is given with its conserved first and last residue. A D gene is named only where the DNA matches it firmly. Only part of the rows carry a size: once, few, many, or a class if the clone is expanded.

d_call	j_call	cdr3_length	clone_size	v_call	cdr3_aa	cdr3_nt
TRBD1	TRBJ2-7	13	-	TRBV27	CASSPDRGQVQYF	TGTGCCAGCAGTCCAGACAGGGGGCAGGTGCAGTACTTC
-	TRBJ2-4	14	once	TRBV30	CAWSVGYGGNIQYF	TGTGCCTGGAGTGTAGGCTACGGGGGAAACATTCAGTACTTC
TRBD1	TRBJ2-7	16	once	TRBV6-5	CASSSPGQGKSYEQYF	TGTGCCAGCAGTTCCCCGGGACAGGGGAAAAGCTACGAGCAGTACTTC
-	TRBJ1-5	13	-	TRBV19	CASRTGSRQPQHF	TGTGCCAGCAGAACAGGGTCCCGTCAGCCCCAGCATTTT
-	TRBJ2-3	14	once	TRBV10-2	CASRDWISTDTQYF	TGCGCCAGCCGGGATTGGATTAGCACAGATACGCAGTATTTT
-	TRBJ2-5	13	-	TRBV7-2	CASSYRTQETQYF	TGTGCCAGCAGCTATAGAACTCAAGAGACCCAGTACTTC
-	TRBJ1-3	16	few	TRBV28	CASSSPGGGGGNTIYF	TGTGCCAGCAGTTCCCCCGGGGGTGGGGGTGGAAACACCATATATTTT
-	TRBJ2-5	15	-	TRBV5-1	CASSIGDIGKETQYF	TGCGCCAGCAGCATCGGGGACATTGGTAAAGAGACCCAGTACTTC
-	TRBJ2-3	14	-	TRBV27	CASSFSPSTDTQYF	TGTGCCAGCAGTTTTAGCCCCAGCACAGATACGCAGTATTTT
-	TRBJ2-3	16	-	TRBV7-6	CASSLDARKPTDTQYF	TGTGCCAGCAGCTTAGATGCGCGGAAACCCACAGATACGCAGTATTTT
-	TRBJ2-1	12	-	TRBV7-2	CASSLAANEQFF	TGTGCCAGCAGCTTAGCCGCGAATGAGCAGTTCTTC
-	TRBJ2-5	14	-	TRBV5-1	CASSLGPVQETQYF	TGCGCCAGCAGCTTGGGTCCGGTCCAAGAGACCCAGTACTTC
TRBD2	TRBJ2-7	17	-	TRBV4-3	CASSHGTSGNSGIEQYF	TGCGCCAGCAGCCATGGGACTAGCGGGAATTCCGGAATTGAGCAGTACTTC
TRBD1	TRBJ1-2	13	-	TRBV5-4	CASSEQGNYGYTF	TGTGCCAGCAGCGAACAGGGGAACTATGGCTACACCTTC
TRBD1	TRBJ1-6	16	-	TRBV28	CASSQGTGGRLPPLHF	TGTGCCAGCAGTCAAGGGACAGGGGGGCGCCTTCCACCCCTCCACTTT
-	TRBJ1-1	15	few	TRBV28	CASTLGGARGTEAFF	TGTGCCAGCACCTTGGGTGGGGCAAGGGGCACTGAAGCTTTCTTT